The next 2 T cell receptor beta chains were all read from a single sample in a study of blood T cell repertoires in COVID-19. The assay was immunoSEQ multiplex PCR, and TCRdb's table has in-frame clones only and misses some. The sample includes about 260,000 clones, roughly 88% seen only once; the top ten take around 1.2%. The source material was PBMCs or T cells enriched from blood (not recorded which). These receptors all come from a woman aged 35 to 49 with acute COVID-19.

The chain couples TRBV7-8 to TRBJ2-7; 7 bases map to TRBD2. The CDR3 is 14 residues long. CDR1 is SGHVS and CDR2 is FQNEAQ in the germline V gene. V lost 1 base to trimming and J lost 5 bases; unmatched junction nucleotides: 5. This CDR3 is CASSLEPRGDEQYF. CDR3 DNA sequence: TGTGCCAGCAGCTTAGAGCCCCGGGGGGACGAGCAGTACTTC.

The V and J genes are TRBV11-2 and TRBJ1-4, with D perhaps matching TRBD1 (5 bases). CDR1 and CDR2 from the germline V gene are SGHAT and FQNNGV. V was clipped by 5 bases and J by 4 bases, with 17 bases between them. The CDR3 has 16 amino acids. The CDR3 reads CASSHILTDLNEKLFF. Written as DNA, the CDR3 is TGTGCCAGCAGCCATATTTTGACAGACCTTAATGAAAAACTGTTTTTT. The full variable domain, its missing parts supplied by reference TRBV11-2 and TRBJ1-4, is EAGVAQSPRYKIIEKRQSVAFWCNPISGHATLYWYQQILGQGPKLLIQFQNNGVVDDSQLPKDRFSAERLKGVDSTLKIQPAKLEDSAVYLCASSHILTDLNEKLFFGSGTQLSVL.